The clone carrying this T cell receptor beta chain was seen repeatedly, ten times or more. Its antigen is not known. The data were obtained in a study of CD8 T cells in ankylosing spondylitis. General study points: Clones linked to the disease showed a CD8+ phenotype. They occurred at relatively low frequencies in peripheral blood. Significant enrichment of disease-linked clones was reportedly seen in matched ankylosing spondylitis synovial fluid.

Each TCR beta library was made by quantitative 5'-RACE that incorporated molecular barcodes. TCRdb fed the 5' RACE reads into MiXCR, producing one record per CDR3 protein. Among 250,000 to 400,000 distinct CDR3 sequences, around 10% were seen once, and the ten largest hold roughly a tenth. The clonotype originates from a female donor with ankylosing spondylitis or in good health (not recorded which). The sample taken for sequencing was blood, either unsorted or a sorted T cell fraction (not recorded which).

This chain's CDR3 is CASSPSFNSPLHF. The CDR3 DNA follows: TGTGCCAGCAGCCCCAGTTTTAACTCACCCCTCCACTTT. V gene TRBV7-2 combines with J gene TRBJ1-6; D remains unclear. Germline V CDR1 and CDR2: SGHTA, FQGNSA. CDR3 length: 13 residues. The ends were cut back, 5 bases at V and 10 bases at J, with 12 bases in the middle.